A selection of T cell receptor beta chains follows, all from one sample in a study of OX40 agonist ivuxolimab in advanced cancers. The repertoire was sequenced with immunoSEQ multiplex PCR; TCRdb's copy has only in-frame clones and lacks some. The sample yields tens of thousands of clones, approximately 78% seen once. Material: CD4+ or CD8+ T cells sorted from blood, obtained in a trial of the OX40 agonist ivuxolimab. The receptors originated from an adult with an advanced solid tumor such as melanoma, head and neck, liver or kidney cancer. Each CDR3 is given with its conserved first and last residue. The D gene is left open where the match is weak. Clone size appears in some rows only: once, few, many, or a class for an expanded clone.

TRBJ2-7	-	few	TRBV10-2	CASSSGVLPYEQYF	TGCGCCAGCAGTTCAGGGGTTTTGCCTTACGAGCAGTACTTC
TRBJ2-5	-	once	TRBV10-1	CASSESKGYGETQYF	TGCGCCAGCAGTGAGTCGAAGGGGTATGGCGAGACCCAGTACTTC
TRBJ1-5	-	-	TRBV15	CATSRDRRAGQPQHF	TGTGCCACCAGCAGAGATCGCCGGGCCGGGCAGCCCCAGCATTTT
TRBJ1-1	TRBD1	once	TRBV6-5	CASSPQGRGTEAFF	TGTGCCAGCAGCCCACAGGGGAGGGGGACTGAAGCTTTCTTT
TRBJ2-3	-	-	TRBV19	CASSISSSTDTQYF	TGTGCCAGTAGTATCTCTTCTAGCACAGATACGCAGTATTTT
TRBJ1-3	-	few	TRBV5-6	CASSFPRGQRNF	TGTGCCAGCAGCTTTCCAAGGGGACAAAGGAATTTT
TRBJ1-1	-	-	TRBV5-1	CASSLAVRGAMTFF	TGCGCCAGCAGCTTGGCCGTGCGGGGGGCGATGACTTTCTTT
TRBJ2-2	TRBD1	once	TRBV2	CASRGTEAGELFF	TGTGCCAGCAGAGGGACAGAAGCCGGAGAGCTGTTTTTT
TRBJ2-3	-	-	TRBV6-5	CASSSSQGILQYF	TGTGCCAGCAGTTCCTCGCAAGGTATACTACAGTATTTT
TRBJ2-3	TRBD2	-	TRBV10-1	CATSGGGSDTQYF	TGCGCAACTAGCGGGGGGGGCTCAGATACGCAGTATTTT
TRBJ1-6	TRBD1	-	TRBV5-5	CASSPGTASSYNSPLHF	TGTGCCAGCAGCCCGGGGACAGCAAGCTCCTATAATTCACCCCTCCACTTT
TRBJ2-2	TRBD2	-	TRBV11-2	CASSYTGGMNTGELFF	TGTGCCAGCAGCTACACCGGGGGGATGAACACCGGGGAGCTGTTTTTT
TRBJ1-1	-	-	TRBV7-8	CASSPLGGNTEAFF	TGTGCCAGCAGCCCCCTCGGAGGGAACACTGAAGCTTTCTTT
TRBJ1-1	-	-	TRBV7-7	CASSLAVATEAFF	TGTGCCAGCAGCTTAGCGGTCGCCACTGAAGCTTTCTTT
TRBJ2-7	TRBD1	-	TRBV7-9	CASSWDRDRGVGEQYF	TGTGCCAGCAGTTGGGACCGGGACAGGGGTGTTGGTGAGCAGTACTTC
TRBJ1-2	TRBD1	-	TRBV5-1	CASSLGQGGYGYTF	TGCGCCAGCAGCTTGGGACAGGGAGGCTATGGCTACACCTTC
TRBJ1-5	-	-	TRBV19	CASSIAEGLNQPQHF	TGTGCCAGTAGTATAGCGGAGGGGCTGAATCAGCCCCAGCATTTT
TRBJ2-5	-	-	TRBV6-1	CASSESRGVQETQYF	TGTGCCAGCAGTGAATCCCGCGGGGTCCAAGAGACCCAGTACTTC
TRBJ1-3	-	-	TRBV9	CASSVGAQPSGNTIYF	TGTGCCAGCAGCGTAGGGGCACAGCCCTCTGGAAACACCATATATTTT
TRBJ1-1	-	few	TRBV10-3	CAISERGVDMNTEAFF	TGTGCCATCAGTGAGAGAGGGGTCGACATGAACACTGAAGCTTTCTTT
TRBJ1-1	TRBD1	-	TRBV5-4	CASSTGVGNTEAFF	TGTGCCAGCAGCACAGGGGTGGGGAACACTGAAGCTTTCTTT
TRBJ2-1	-	-	TRBV11-2	CASSVRGGQGYNEQFF	TGTGCCAGCAGCGTGCGGGGGGGACAGGGGTACAATGAGCAGTTCTTC
TRBJ1-3	-	-	TRBV5-4	CASSLGTSGNTIYF	TGTGCCAGCAGCTTGGGGACCTCTGGAAACACCATATATTTT
TRBJ2-7	-	-	TRBV11-3	CASSFGQARGEQYF	TGTGCCAGCAGCTTCGGGCAGGCGAGGGGCGAGCAGTACTTC
TRBJ1-1	TRBD1	-	TRBV5-6	CASSYDGGQAMNTEAFF	TGTGCCAGCAGTTACGATGGGGGACAGGCCATGAACACTGAAGCTTTCTTT
TRBJ1-1	-	-	TRBV5-1	CASRTPQNTEAFF	TGCGCCAGCAGGACCCCACAGAACACTGAAGCTTTCTTT
TRBJ1-2	TRBD1	-	TRBV6-5	CASRSSGTGGYTF	TGTGCCAGCAGATCTTCTGGGACAGGTGGCTACACCTTC
TRBJ1-5	-	-	TRBV6-1	CASSETGVTNQPQHF	TGTGCCAGCAGTGAGACAGGAGTCACCAATCAGCCCCAGCATTTT
TRBJ1-4	-	-	TRBV11-2	CASSLIFGEKLFF	TGTGCCAGCAGCTTGATATTCGGAGAAAAACTGTTTTTT
TRBJ2-7	-	once	TRBV10-3	CAISEQDFRGEQYF	TGTGCCATCAGTGAGCAGGATTTTAGGGGCGAGCAGTACTTC
TRBJ2-2	TRBD2	few	TRBV7-2	CASSLHGRGAGELFF	TGTGCCAGCAGCTTACATGGGAGGGGCGCCGGGGAGCTGTTTTTT
TRBJ2-7	-	-	TRBV6-6	CASSRTAYYEQYF	TGTGCCAGCAGTCGGACAGCTTACTACGAGCAGTACTTC
TRBJ2-3	-	-	TRBV5-1	CASSLQGLAADTQYF	TGCGCCAGCAGCTTACAGGGGTTAGCGGCAGATACGCAGTATTTT
TRBJ1-6	-	few	TRBV2	CAGERTGLNNNSPLHF	TGTGCCGGCGAGCGAACAGGGTTGAACAATAATTCACCCCTCCACTTT
TRBJ1-1	TRBD1	-	TRBV18	CASSPKTGKEAFF	TGTGCCAGCTCCCCTAAGACAGGGAAGGAAGCTTTCTTT
TRBJ2-3	-	-	TRBV7-9	CASSLAGGTDTQYF	TGTGCCAGCAGCTTAGCGGGGGGCACAGATACGCAGTATTTT
TRBJ2-7	-	-	TRBV25-1	CASGENSYEQYF	TGTGCCAGCGGGGAGAACAGCTACGAGCAGTACTTC
TRBJ2-6	-	few	TRBV7-9	CASSSPGANVLTF	TGTGCCAGCAGCTCTCCTGGGGCCAACGTCCTGACTTTC
TRBJ1-3	-	few	TRBV7-8	CASSTDRGRNTIYF	TGTGCCAGCAGCACTGATAGGGGGAGAAACACCATATATTTT
TRBJ1-3	-	-	TRBV6-5	CASSTGASGNTIYF	TGTGCCAGCAGCACAGGAGCCTCTGGAAACACCATATATTTT
TRBJ2-1	TRBD2	-	TRBV6-1	CASSRTSGAYNEQFF	TGTGCCAGCAGTAGGACTAGCGGGGCCTACAATGAGCAGTTCTTC
TRBJ2-3	TRBD2	-	TRBV15	CATRAGASTDTQYF	TGTGCCACCAGAGCGGGGGCTAGCACAGATACGCAGTATTTT
TRBJ2-7	-	few	TRBV7-9	CASSLGQGSPGEQYF	TGTGCCAGCAGCTTAGGTCAGGGAAGCCCGGGGGAGCAGTACTTC
TRBJ2-2	-	-	TRBV7-6	CASSLLALTGELFF	TGTGCCAGCAGCCTGCTAGCGCTAACCGGGGAGCTGTTTTTT
TRBJ1-2	-	-	TRBV6-1	CASSVLWTAGGYTF	TGTGCCAGCAGTGTGCTTTGGACAGCCGGGGGCTACACCTTC
TRBJ2-1	-	-	TRBV2	CASDTSGSYNEQFF	TGTGCCAGCGACACCTCCGGCTCCTACAATGAGCAGTTCTTC
TRBJ2-1	TRBD2	-	TRBV13	CASSPGLVSYNEQFF	TGTGCCAGCAGCCCCGGACTAGTATCCTACAATGAGCAGTTCTTC
TRBJ2-7	-	-	TRBV6-1	CASSKEQVSYEQYF	TGTGCCAGCAGCAAAGAACAAGTTAGCTACGAGCAGTACTTC
TRBJ2-5	TRBD1	-	TRBV5-5	CASSQVRDRGSRETQYF	TGTGCCAGCAGCCAGGTCCGGGACAGGGGTTCGAGGGAGACCCAGTACTTC
TRBJ1-2	-	many	TRBV11-1	CASSSGSYDYTF	TGTGCCAGCAGCTCAGGCTCGTATGACTACACCTTC
TRBJ2-1	-	few	TRBV12-5	CASRRSLSGGPTYNEQFF	TGTGCTAGTCGTAGATCCCTTTCTGGCGGGCCCACCTACAATGAGCAGTTCTTC